This T cell receptor (beta chain) was obtained from a study of cytomegalovirus exposure and HLA in healthy donors. Turning to this clone: The antigen remains unidentified.

The donors (healthy individuals) were bone marrow donors. General study results and limits: Cytomegalovirus association was assigned to about 150 TCR beta chains.

Trimming took off 5 bases at V and 1 base at J, with 6 bases between the two ends. Germline assignment: CDR1 MRHNA and CDR2 SNTAGT. The CDR3 consists of 14 residues. PCR involved 60 Vbeta and 13 Jbeta primers. Libraries were prepared by immunoSEQ multiplex PCR; TCRdb keeps only in-frame clonotypes and omits some of them. The sample holds some 100,000 clones, around 83% seen once. The sequenced material came from PBMCs. The TCR sequence derives from a young woman in good health and CMV-seronegative. This chain uses TRBV6-4 with TRBJ2-6; D is unresolved. The CDR3 sequence: CASSYSSGANVLTF. The CDR3 coding sequence is TGTGCCAGCAGTTACAGTTCTGGGGCCAACGTCCTGACTTTC.